This T cell receptor beta chain emerged from a study of blood T cell repertoires in COVID-19. Overall study: Acute and convalescent COVID-19 specimens originated in the United States, Italy and Spain. The cDNA or gDNA used as material had been derived from T cells, B-cell-depleted T cells, or PBMCs.

Authors' data handling: For nucleated cells, counts were estimated from reference gene primer amplification. Data came from immunoSEQ multiplex PCR; TCRdb stores just in-frame clones and leaves some out. V, J and clone size are those of that table, while D and trimming were read from the DNA. Counted here are approximately 220,000 clones, about four fifths occurring once; the ten biggest clones make up 7% to 10%. The length of the CDR3 is 14 residues. Germline V lookup: CDR1 SGHTA, CDR2 FQGTGA. V lost 1 base to trimming and J lost 5 bases, with 11 bases between them. The V call is TRBV7-3, the J call TRBJ1-1; no reliable D call. Sequenced: peripheral blood. The receptor was derived from a woman in her forties or fifties with acute or convalescent COVID-19. The DNA for the CDR3 is TGTGCCAGCAGCTTAAGTGGGAGAGGAACTGAAGCTTTCTTT. Translation gives CASSLSGRGTEAFF.